The rows below give T cell receptor beta chains drawn from one sample of a study of blood T cell repertoires in COVID-19. The table came from immunoSEQ multiplex PCR; TCRdb's copy has only in-frame clones and leaves some out. Of approximately 250,000 clones in the sample, roughly 88% were seen once. Sequenced material: PBMCs or T cells enriched from blood (not recorded which). These receptors all come from a woman between 40 and 55 years old who had been exposed to COVID-19. The CDR3 runs from the conserved cysteine through the conserved F or W. A D gene is named only where the DNA matches it firmly. A clone size is listed for some rows: how often the clone was seen (once, few, many), or a class if it is expanded.

D: TRBD1; V: TRBV5-1; length: 15; size: -; J: TRBJ1-5; DNA: TGTGCCAGCAGCCGGACAGGGGATAGCAATCAGCCCCAGCATTTT; CDR3: CASSRTGDSNQPQHF
D: TRBD1; V: TRBV28; length: 12; size: -; J: TRBJ1-1; DNA: TGTGCCAGCACGGACAGGGCCACTGAAGCTTTCTTT; CDR3: CASTDRATEAFF
D: -; V: TRBV20-1; length: 10; size: -; J: TRBJ2-1; DNA: TGCAGTGCTGGCTCGGAGGAGCAGTTCTTC; CDR3: CSAGSEEQFF
D: TRBD1; V: TRBV13; length: 16; size: once; J: TRBJ1-2; DNA: TGTGCCAGCAGCTTAGTTCGGACAGGGAAAAGAGATGGCTACACCTTC; CDR3: CASSLVRTGKRDGYTF
D: TRBD1; V: TRBV9; length: 18; size: -; J: TRBJ1-5; DNA: TGTGCCAGCAGCCCGACAGGTGGTGACAGGGTAGGGAATCAGCCCCAGCATTTT; CDR3: CASSPTGGDRVGNQPQHF
D: -; V: TRBV3-1/TRBV3-2; length: 13; size: -; J: TRBJ1-3; DNA: TGTGCCAGCAGCCAAGCAGCTGGAAACACCATATATTTT; CDR3: CASSQAAGNTIYF
D: TRBD1; V: TRBV18; length: 18; size: -; J: TRBJ1-4; DNA: TGTGCCAGCTCACCCCGATCGGGACAGGGGACAACTAATGAAAAACTGTTTTTT; CDR3: CASSPRSGQGTTNEKLFF
D: TRBD2; V: TRBV4-3; length: 14; size: -; J: TRBJ2-7; DNA: TGCGCCAGCAGCCAAGTAGCGGGGCTCGGGGAGCAGTACTTC; CDR3: CASSQVAGLGEQYF
D: TRBD1; V: TRBV24-1; length: 19; size: -; J: TRBJ2-1; DNA: TGTGCCACCAGTGACCCGTGGGGTCTTGCAGGGGGTGCCTACAATGAGCAGTTCTTC; CDR3: CATSDPWGLAGGAYNEQFF
D: -; V: TRBV27; length: 13; size: -; J: TRBJ1-1; DNA: TGTGCCAGCAGTTTAGGGGGCCACACTGAAGCTTTCTTT; CDR3: CASSLGGHTEAFF
D: -; V: TRBV28; length: 15; size: once; J: TRBJ1-2; DNA: TGTGCCAGTAGCCGCCCGGGGTTGGGGAACTATGGCTACACCTTC; CDR3: CASSRPGLGNYGYTF
D: TRBD2; V: TRBV7-7; length: 15; size: -; J: TRBJ2-1; DNA: TGTGCTAGCAGCTTAGGCAGCGGGAGGGGGAATGAGCAGTTCTTC; CDR3: CASSLGSGRGNEQFF
D: -; V: TRBV7-9; length: 14; size: -; J: TRBJ2-5; DNA: TGTGCCAGCAGCTTAGGGCTCGAATCAGAGACCCAGTACTTC; CDR3: CASSLGLESETQYF
D: TRBD2; V: TRBV30; length: 14; size: -; J: TRBJ2-5; DNA: TGTGCCTGGAGAGTAAAGGGGAGGGAAGAGACCCAGTACTTC; CDR3: CAWRVKGREETQYF
D: TRBD1; V: TRBV7-2; length: 14; size: -; J: TRBJ2-5; DNA: TGTGCCAGCAGTTCAGGACAGGGGAAAGAGACCCAGTACTTC; CDR3: CASSSGQGKETQYF
D: TRBD1; V: TRBV6-4; length: 18; size: few; J: TRBJ1-2; DNA: TGTGCCAGCAGACCGATACCGGGACAGGGCCACGCAGAGGGAGGCTACACCTTC; CDR3: CASRPIPGQGHAEGGYTF
D: TRBD1; V: TRBV2; length: 18; size: few; J: TRBJ2-2; DNA: TGTGCCAGCAGTCTTACAATCTCCGGGACAGGGAACACCGGGGAGCTGTTTTTT; CDR3: CASSLTISGTGNTGELFF
D: -; V: TRBV7-9; length: 18; size: -; J: TRBJ1-2; DNA: TGTGCCAGCCCCTTTCCCGTCCGAACAGGGATCTCACAATATGGCTACACCTTC; CDR3: CASPFPVRTGISQYGYTF
D: -; V: TRBV18; length: 14; size: -; J: TRBJ1-1; DNA: TGTGCCAGCTCACCGGACATGACTCGTACTGAAGCTTTCTTT; CDR3: CASSPDMTRTEAFF
D: TRBD2; V: TRBV2; length: 13; size: -; J: TRBJ2-5; DNA: TGTGCCAGCACGCGGGAGGCCCAAGAGACCCAGTACTTC; CDR3: CASTREAQETQYF
D: -; V: TRBV6-6; length: 11; size: -; J: TRBJ2-1; DNA: TGTGCCAGCAGCCCCCCGGGTGAGCAGTTCTTC; CDR3: CASSPPGEQFF
D: -; V: TRBV11-3; length: 14; size: -; J: TRBJ1-2; DNA: TGTGCCAGCAGCTTAGACCAGGGTGGTTATGGCTACACCTTC; CDR3: CASSLDQGGYGYTF
D: -; V: TRBV15; length: 15; size: -; J: TRBJ1-3; DNA: TGTGCCACCAGCAGAGATCCCCACAAGGGAGACACCATATATTTT; CDR3: CATSRDPHKGDTIYF